This TCR beta chain was identified in a study of shared clonotypes between healthy human individuals. Whole-study context: Three CD4 naive, three CD4 memory, two CD8 naive and one CD8 memory plate were used per donor.

It was CD45RO-negative cells, positively selected for CCR7, that made up naive CD8 cells, with terminally differentiated effector memory CD45RA+ cells excluded. The table came from immunoSEQ multiplex PCR; TCRdb's copy has only in-frame clones and leaves some out. Among 1.5 million to 2.5 million clones listed, approximately 94% were seen once. The V gene's germline CDR1 is MNHEY and CDR2 SVGAGI. The CDR3 spans 16 residues. The ends lost 0 bases at V and 6 bases at J; junction bases unmatched: 8. The receptor was derived from a young man in good health. This chain joins TRBV6-5 and TRBJ2-1, with 7 bases that match TRBD2. Specimen: naive CD8+ T cells sorted from blood. The CDR3 here is CASSYSAGVVFNEQFF. The CDR3 nucleotides are TGTGCCAGCAGTTACTCCGCGGGAGTTGTATTCAATGAGCAGTTCTTC.